Presented here are 13 T cell receptor delta chains from one specimen sequenced in a study of gamma-delta T cells after stem cell transplantation. TCRdb re-identified clones in the RT-PCR reads via CATT. The sample lists about 710 delta-chain clones; roughly 1.1% were seen once. Sequenced material: gamma-delta T cells. Receptors originate from a human donor. It is not recorded whose cells these are; they may come from a transplant donor.

Within the sample, this clone is large. Different DNA sequences within this sample yield the same CDR3. The chain employs TRDV2 and TRDJ1; 7 bases agree with TRDD3. Germline V gives CDR1 GEAIGNYY, CDR2 EKD. The length of the CDR3 is 17 residues. J was trimmed by 6 bases and V by 0 bases; bases with no gene match: 15. The CDR3 region is CACDTVVGDKNGHKLIF. Here the CDR3 DNA reads TGTGCCTGTGACACCGTTGTTGGGGATAAAAATGGCCATAAACTCATCTTT.

Worth noting for this clone: This likely came from a read error, as a far larger clone is one base away. The sample has other DNA sequences that encode this CDR3 too. The chain combines TRDV2 with TRDJ1, with TRDD3 matching over 13 bases. Germline assignment: CDR1 GEAIGNYY and CDR2 EKD. After removal of 0 bases from V and 1 base from J, the junction contained 10 bases not matched to a gene. This CDR3 has 19 residues. The CDR3 region is CACDTLLGDTPTGTDKLIF. The CDR3 nucleotides read TGTGCCTGTGACACCTTACTGGGGGATACGCCCACGGGCACCGATAAACTCATCTTT.

This clone is labeled medium-sized. Since a far larger clone is one base different, this is likely a read error. V usage is TRDV2 and J usage is TRDJ1; 8 nucleotides agree with TRDD3. Unmatched junction bases numbered 24, after V lost 0 bases and J lost 1 base. Germline V gene data show CDR1 as GEAIGNYY and CDR2 as EKD. The CDR3 runs to 22 residues. This chain's CDR3 is CACDTLPTPLTGGHPCTDKLIF. In DNA, the CDR3 is TGTGCCTGTGACACCTTGCCTACCCCACTTACTGGGGGGCATCCTTGCACCGATAAACTCATCTTT.

This clone has only a few counts. A far larger clone is off by one base, so a read error is likely. V is TRDV1 and J is TRDJ2; D may correspond to TRDD2 or TRDD3 (6 bases each). This CDR3 is built from 25 residues. Looked up from germline, CDR1 is TSWWSYY and CDR2 is QGS. The CDR3 DNA reads as TGTGCTCTTGGGGAAAATCCTACTAAGACTGTCCTAATTCTAGGATACCGCCTTTTGGCAGCACAACTCTTCTTT. The encoded protein is CALGENPTKTVLILGYRLLAAQLFF.

In its sample, this clone was seen a few times. The protein held in TCRdb is that of a much larger clone and does not match this DNA's translation at residue 11, likely because of a read error; the protein shown is translated from the DNA. V and J are TRDV2 and TRDJ1; 13 nucleotides align to TRDD3. Germline assignment: CDR1 GEAIGNYY and CDR2 EKD. The V segment lost 4 bases and the J segment 6 bases; nucleotides outside the gene matches: 7. The CDR3 spans 15 residues. The CDR3 spells CACDLLGDTANKLIF. CDR3 bases: TGTGCCTGTGATTTACTGGGGGATACGGCCAATAAACTCATCTTT.

On this clone itself: The protein given by TCRdb reflects a much larger clone and differs at residue 15 from this DNA's translation, likely from a read error; the protein shown is the DNA's translation. The V and J genes are TRDV1 and TRDJ1; D is perhaps TRDD1 (5 bases). This CDR3 spans 21 amino acids. Trimming removed 3 bases at V and 10 bases at J, with 39 bases between. Germline V gene lookup returns CDR1 TSWWSYY and CDR2 QGS. The CDR3 DNA follows: TGTGCTCTTGGGGATCCCATAGTAATTGGTTTCCGCATGTGGGCCCGATCTCGACTCATCTTT. As protein: CALGDPIVIGFRMWARSRLIF.

This clone was seen a few times. A read error likely explains why the TCRdb protein, taken from a much larger clone, differs from this DNA's translation at residue 5; the protein shown is translated from the DNA. This rearrangement joins TRDV2 to TRDJ4, with D maybe TRDD2 (6 bases). V lost 2 bases and J lost 2, with 26 bases in between. The CDR3 runs to 18 residues. Looked up from germline, CDR1 is GEAIGNYY and CDR2 is EKD. CDR3: CACDKKLASYVRIRPLIF. The CDR3 nucleotides read TGTGCCTGTGACAAGAAGTTAGCGTCCTACGTCCGGATAAGACCCCTGATCTTT.

A note on this clone: TCRdb records a much larger clone's protein for this DNA, with a difference at residues 5 and 14 that likely arises from a read error; the protein given is the translation of the DNA. The chain employs TRDV2 and TRDJ1, with 8 bases matching TRDD3. CDR1 GEAIGNYY and CDR2 EKD come from the germline V gene. After removal of 3 bases from V and 0 bases from J, the junction contained 26 bases not matched to a gene. The CDR3 runs to 22 residues. The CDR3 region is CACDPLPTPLTGGRPYTDKLIF. CDR3 DNA: TGTGCCTGTGACCCCTTGCCTACCCCACTTACTGGGGGGCGTCCTTACACCGATAAACTCATCTTT.

This clone came up a few times. TCRdb assigns this DNA the protein of a much larger clone, which departs from its translation at residue 14; this likely reflects a read error, and the protein shown comes from translating the DNA. The chain combines TRDV2 with TRDJ1, with 13 nucleotides matching TRDD3. The CDR3 consists of 19 residues. CDR1 is GEAIGNYY and CDR2 is EKD in the germline V gene. Trimming took 0 bases from V and 3 from J; bases not matched to a gene: 12. CDR3 residues: CACDTLLGDTPTGADKLIF. The CDR3 region has the DNA TGTGCCTGTGACACCTTACTGGGGGATACGCCTACGGGCGCCGATAAACTCATCTTT.

Of note for this clone: Since a far larger clone is one base different, this is likely a read error. The chain recombines TRDV2 with TRDJ1, with D unclear. The CDR3 is 23 residues long. V lost 3 bases and J lost 0, with 37 bases in between. Looked up from germline, CDR1 is GEAIGNYY and CDR2 is EKD. The CDR3, as DNA: TGTGCCTGTGACGCCGTCGGTTTACTTACCCCTGAGTCGGTGGGAGTCGACACCGATAAACTCATCTTT. Its translation: CACDAVGLLTPESVGVDTDKLIF.

By proportion, this clone is hyperexpanded. At the DNA level, this CDR3 is encoded by other sequences in the same sample as well. The chain carries TRDV2 and TRDJ1, with 9 bases aligning to TRDD3. The V gene end was trimmed by 0 bases and the J gene end by 0 bases; junction bases not matched to a gene: 13. Germline V lookup: CDR1 GEAIGNYY, CDR2 EKD. The CDR3 has 19 amino acids. Here the CDR3 DNA reads TGTGCCTGTGACACCGTTAGCCTGGGGGATCGGGAGGACACCGATAAACTCATCTTT. It yields the protein CACDTVSLGDREDTDKLIF.

A remark on this clone: This probably arose from a read error, given a far larger clone one base away. Additional DNA sequences in this sample encode the identical CDR3. This chain joins TRDV2 and TRDJ1, with a weak D call TRDD3 (6 bases). V lost 0 bases and J lost 1, with 17 bases in between. Germline V gene sequence: CDR1 GEAIGNYY, CDR2 EKD. The CDR3 spans 17 residues. CDR3 DNA: TGTGCCTGTGACACCGTCGTCAGGGGATCCAGCACCGATAAACTCATCTTT. Translation: CACDTVVRGSSTDKLIF.

This clone has more than one count but fewer than ten. This is likely an artifact of a read error, given a far larger clone one base away. This sample also contains other DNA sequences that code for the same CDR3. The chain combines TRDV2 with TRDJ1; the match to TRDD3 covers 12 bases. Germline CDR1 and CDR2: GEAIGNYY and EKD. Losses at the gene ends were 1 base for V and 0 bases for J; bases not matched to a gene: 11. The CDR3 is 19 amino acids. DNA for the CDR3: TGTGCCTGTGACACGTTGTCTGGGGGATACGCTGGGTACACCGATAAACTCATCTTT. This translates into CACDTLSGGYAGYTDKLIF.